Following are 11 T cell receptor beta chains from one sample sequenced in a study of T cell repertoires in cytomegalovirus infection. One entry per CDR3 protein, called by TCRdb with MiXCR from the reads. The sample lists roughly 100,000 distinct CDR3 sequences, 15% to 20% occurring once. The sequenced sample was PBMCs. The source of these receptors is a human donor in good health (CMV status not recorded). Some clones in this sample may be carry-over from other donors' samples.

This clonotype was found a few times. The genes are TRBV5-1 and TRBJ2-1; D may be TRBD2 (5 bases). The V gene's germline CDR1 is SGHRS and CDR2 YFSETQ. With 5 bases removed from V and 7 bases from J, the gap between germline ends came to 13 bases. The CDR3 spans 13 residues. The CDR3 DNA follows: TGCGCCAGCAGTGCGGGTCTAACGAATGAGCAGTTCTTC. This translates into CASSAGLTNEQFF.

This clonotype was detected a few times. This chain links TRBV5-5 with TRBJ2-4; D unresolved. V lost 3 bases and J lost 0, with 13 bases in between. CDR3 length: 16 residues. Germline assignment: CDR1 SGHKS and CDR2 YYEKEE (reference sequence). DNA for the CDR3: TGTGCCAGCAGCTCCCATAGTAGTCTAGCCAAAAACATTCAGTACTTC. Its protein is CASSSHSSLAKNIQYF.

In this sample, this clonotype turned up many times. J is TRBJ2-3 and V is TRBV7-2; TRBD1 might be the D (5 bases). The germline V gene has CDR1 SGHTA and CDR2 FQGNSA. The ends were cut back, 5 bases at V and 0 bases at J, with 18 bases in the middle. The CDR3 loop spans 17 amino acids. CDR3 bases: TGTGCCAGCAGCCCCGGTCAGGGCGGACCTAGCACAGATACGCAGTATTTT. Amino acid sequence: CASSPGQGGPSTDTQYF.

This sequence joins TRBV7-9 and TRBJ2-3; D remains ambiguous. CDR3 length: 15 amino acids. The V gene lost 1 base and the J gene lost 2 bases, with 10 bases spanning the gap. Per the germline V gene, CDR1 is SEHNR and CDR2 is FQNEAQ (reference sequence). CDR3 residues: CASSLELDLTDTQYF. CDR3 bases: TGTGCCAGCAGCTTAGAGCTGGACCTCACAGATACGCAGTATTTT.

This clonotype has ten or more counts. The chain has TRBV12-3 or TRBV12-4 and TRBJ1-2, with D unclear. The V and J ends lost 7 bases and 8 bases respectively, with 11 bases between them. This CDR3 region has 11 residues. This chain's CDR3 is CASTLGGGYTF. The CDR3 DNA sequence: TGTGCCAGCACCCTAGGCGGGGGCTACACCTTC.

V gene TRBV3-1 combines with J gene TRBJ1-2; D remains unclear. Germline V gene sequence: CDR1 LGHDT, CDR2 YNNKEL (reference sequence). CDR3 length equals 15 residues. Trimming took 3 bases from V and 7 from J, leaving 18 bases between them. CDR3 in amino acids: CASSQATLTRAGYTF. CDR3 coding DNA: TGTGCCAGCAGCCAGGCCACGCTTACTCGGGCTGGCTACACCTTC.

There are many counts of this clonotype. The chain links TRBV6-1 to TRBJ1-1, with TRBD1 matching over 9 bases. Germline-derived CDR1 and CDR2 are MNHNS and SASEGT. CDR3 size: 17 residues. The junction had 11 bases not matched to a gene; V was cut back by 5 bases and J by 1 base. In nucleotides, the CDR3 is TGTGCCAGCAGTAAACACGGACAGGGGATATCGAACACTGAAGCTTTCTTT. Its translation is CASSKHGQGISNTEAFF.

Turning to this clonotype: Being one base from a much bigger clone, this may be a read error. The chain has TRBV2 and TRBJ2-7, with TRBD1 matching 8 bases. CDR3 length equals 13 residues. Germline V gene sequence: CDR1 SNHLY, CDR2 FYNNEI. V dropped 4 bases and J dropped 6; count of bases not matched to a gene: 5. CDR3 in DNA: TGTGCCAGCAGTGCAAACAGGGGGAGCGAGCAGTACTTC. It codes for CASSANRGSEQYF.

This clonotype was observed a few times. This rearrangement joins TRBV28 to TRBJ1-5, with a weak D call TRBD1 (5 bases). This CDR3 spans 16 amino acids. The germline V gene has CDR1 MDHEN and CDR2 SYDVKM. Deletions cut 3 bases from V and 5 bases from J, with 17 bases between. This CDR3 is CASSFGRGQSHQPQHF. CDR3 in DNA: TGTGCCAGCAGTTTCGGGAGGGGCCAGAGTCATCAGCCCCAGCATTTT. The variable domain in full, with the rest retrieved from reference TRBV28 and TRBJ1-5, is DVKVTQSSRYLVKRTGEKVFLECVQDMDHENMFWYRQDPGLGLRLIYFSYDVKMKEKGDIPEGYSVSREKKERFSLILESASTNQTSMYLCASSFGRGQSHQPQHFGDGTRLSIL.

The chain uses TRBV7-9 and TRBJ1-2; TRBD1 aligns across 7 bases. Unmatched junction bases numbered 1, after V lost 8 bases and J lost 1 base. CDR3 length: 12 residues. Germline CDR1 reads SEHNR; CDR2 reads FQNEAQ (reference sequence). The CDR3 region is CASRDSNYGYTF. The CDR3 DNA is TGTGCCAGCCGGGACAGTAACTATGGCTACACCTTC.

The chain carries TRBV19 and TRBJ2-7, with a possible D match to TRBD2 (6 bases). Between the trimmed V and J ends, which lost 8 bases and 0 bases, there was a span of 11 bases. Per germline, CDR1 LNHDA and CDR2 SQIVND (reference sequence). The CDR3 spans 13 residues. The CDR3 DNA follows: TGTGCCAGTCATGGCGGGGACTCCTACGAGCAGTACTTC. This gives the protein CASHGGDSYEQYF.